This TCR beta chain is from a study of T cell responses to AZD1222 COVID-19 vaccine. General observations from the study: Epitopes outside B.1.351 and B.1.1.7 mutated regions reportedly drew nearly half of spike TCRs.

Notes on this clone: The antigen remains unidentified. The sample carries other DNA sequences with the same CDR3.

CDR1 and CDR2 (germline): SGHNT, YYREEE (reference sequence). This CDR3 has 14 amino acids. V trimming: 0 bases; J trimming: 3 bases; junction bases outside the gene matches: 0. Here immunoSEQ multiplex PCR was the method, and the copy in TCRdb shows in-frame clones only, minus some. The sample has about 120,000 clones; around nine tenths are singletons. Here the sequenced sample was peripheral blood, taken on day 0 of AZD1222 vaccination. The TCR originated in an adult in good health. The chain is built from TRBV5-4 and TRBJ2-3; 8 nucleotides match TRBD2. CDR3 region: CASSLGLATDTQYF. The CDR3, as DNA: TGTGCCAGCAGCTTGGGACTAGCGACAGATACGCAGTATTTT. Variable domain in full (rest from reference TRBV5-4 and TRBJ2-3): ETGVTQSPTHLIKTRGQQVTLRCSSQSGHNTVSWYQQALGQGPQFIFQYYREEENGRGNFPPRFSGLQFPNYSSELNVNALELDDSALYLCASSLGLATDTQYFGPGTRLTVL.